This T cell receptor beta chain was documented in a study of blood T cell repertoires in COVID-19. Points on this clone: The sample holds other DNA sequences that translate to the same CDR3.

CDR3 length: 13 amino acids. Per the germline V gene, CDR1 is ENHRY and CDR2 is SYGVKD. The V and J ends lost 6 bases and 1 base, in that order; junction bases with no gene match: 3. Only in-frame clones appear in the TCRdb table, and some are missing; sequencing was by immunoSEQ multiplex PCR. Among roughly 43,000 clones listed, roughly 71% were seen once. The sequencing sample was made of peripheral blood. The receptor's source is a man of 80 years or more with acute or convalescent COVID-19. This chain uses TRBV10-3 with TRBJ2-7; TRBD1 aligns across 7 bases. The CDR3 bases are TGTGCCATCAGGGGGGACAGTTCCTACGAGCAGTACTTC. This codes for CAIRGDSSYEQYF.